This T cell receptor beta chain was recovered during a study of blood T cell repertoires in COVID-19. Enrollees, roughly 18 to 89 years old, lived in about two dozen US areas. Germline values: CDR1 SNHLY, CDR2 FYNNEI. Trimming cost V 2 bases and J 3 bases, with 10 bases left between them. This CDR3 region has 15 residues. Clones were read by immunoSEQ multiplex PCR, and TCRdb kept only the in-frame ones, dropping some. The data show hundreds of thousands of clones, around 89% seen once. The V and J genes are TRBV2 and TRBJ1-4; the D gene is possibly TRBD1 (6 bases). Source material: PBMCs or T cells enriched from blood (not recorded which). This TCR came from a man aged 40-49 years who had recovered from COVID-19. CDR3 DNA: TGTGCCAGCAGTGAAAGGGGGGGGCCTAATGAAAAACTGTTTTTT. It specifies CASSERGGPNEKLFF.